Shown below are 24 T cell receptor beta chains from a single sample sequenced in a study of blood T cell repertoires in COVID-19. Generated by immunoSEQ multiplex PCR, the TCRdb table keeps only in-frame clones and is missing some. Seen here are 220,000 or so clones, 86% observed once, and the top ten hold roughly a tenth. Sequenced: peripheral blood. The receptors were sampled from a woman aged 45-60 years with COVID-19, enrolled during active disease.

The chain links TRBV5-1 to TRBJ2-1, with D tentatively TRBD2 (6 bases). CDR3 length equals 14 residues. V was clipped by 0 bases and J by 7 bases, with 11 bases between them. Germline-derived CDR1 and CDR2 are SGHRS and YFSETQ. For the CDR3, the DNA is TGCGCCAGCAGCTTGGAAGAAGGGAGGAATGAGCAGTTCTTC. Residues: CASSLEEGRNEQFF.

This clone has a handful of counts. The genes are TRBV30 and TRBJ1-6, with D maybe TRBD1 (5 bases). The CDR3 spans 11 residues. CDR1 and CDR2 from the germline V gene are GTSNPN and SVGIG (reference sequence). The germline V and J ends were trimmed by 0 bases and 14 bases, with 8 bases remaining between them. The CDR3 DNA reads TGTGCCTGGAGTGTACAGGTGGCCCTCCACTTT. It codes for CAWSVQVALHF.

This rearrangement joins TRBV6-6 to TRBJ1-2, with TRBD1 identical over 7 bases. Germline V lookup: CDR1 MNHNY, CDR2 SVGAGI (reference sequence). Unmatched junction bases numbered 15, after V lost 5 bases and J lost 6 bases. The CDR3 contains 16 residues. CDR3 sequence (DNA): TGTGCCAGCAGTAACTGGGGGCAGGGGGGTTGGGATGGCTACACCTTC. Its translation: CASSNWGQGGWDGYTF.

In this sample, this clone turned up a few times. V and J are TRBV6-5 and TRBJ2-3, with 8 nucleotides matching TRBD2. Trimming removed 5 bases from V and 5 bases from J; junction bases left unmatched: 6. This CDR3 has 14 amino acids. Germline V lookup: CDR1 MNHEY, CDR2 SVGAGI. CDR3 DNA: TGTGCCAGCAGTCCCCGGGGGGGCAGAGATACGCAGTATTTT. This gives the protein CASSPRGGRDTQYF.

The V and J genes are TRBV10-3 and TRBJ2-4; 9 nucleotides agree with TRBD1. This CDR3 comprises 16 residues. The V segment lost 2 bases and the J segment 6 bases; nucleotides outside the gene matches: 8. Germline CDR1 is ENHRY and CDR2 is SYGVKD. Here the CDR3 DNA reads TGTGCCATCAGTGAGGGTGGGGACAGGGCAAGAAACATTCAGTACTTC. This encodes CAISEGGDRARNIQYF.

This rearrangement joins TRBV15 to TRBJ2-7; D might be TRBD1 (6 bases). The CDR3 spans 16 residues. Trimming cost V 3 bases and J 4 bases, with 19 bases left between them. CDR1 and CDR2 (germline): LNHNV, YYDKDF (reference sequence). The CDR3 DNA follows: TGTGCCACCAGCAGGACACAGGGCCCCGACCTATACGAGCAGTACGTC. Protein sequence: CATSRTQGPDLYEQYV.

The rearrangement joins TRBV29-1 to TRBJ1-1, with a weak D call TRBD1 (5 bases). The CDR3 sequence is 11 residues long. Germline CDR1 is SQVTM and CDR2 is ANQGSEA. Trimming took 6 bases from V and 7 from J, leaving 12 bases between them. The CDR3: CSVRDSFEAFF. The CDR3 DNA follows: TGCAGCGTCCGAGACAGCTTTGAAGCTTTCTTT.

This clone was observed once. This chain joins TRBV28 and TRBJ2-7; TRBD1 might be the D (6 bases). This CDR3 has 14 residues. V gave up 3 bases and J gave up 4 bases, with 13 bases separating them. Germline CDR1 reads MDHEN; CDR2 reads SYDVKM. The CDR3 nucleotides read TGTGCCAGCAGTTTGGGCCCTCAGGGGTACGAGCAGTACGTC. Its translation is CASSLGPQGYEQYV.

The CDR3 sequence is CASSLAEARTSGNTIYF. CDR3 DNA sequence: TGTGCCAGCAGCTTGGCCGAGGCCAGGACTTCTGGAAACACCATATATTTT. V and J are TRBV5-4 and TRBJ1-3, with no clear D. Between the trimmed V and J ends, which lost 0 bases and 1 base, there was a span of 14 bases. The germline gives CDR1 SGHNT, CDR2 YYREEE (reference sequence). The CDR3 is 17 amino acids.

The chain joins TRBV6-5 to TRBJ2-5; no firm D call. Trimming cost V 3 bases and J 4 bases, with 18 bases left between them. Germline V gene lookup returns CDR1 MNHEY and CDR2 SVGAGI. The CDR3 runs to 16 residues. CDR3 in amino acids: CASSYIGPTSGETQYF. CDR3 in DNA: TGTGCCAGCAGTTATATTGGCCCTACCTCGGGAGAGACCCAGTACTTC.

The chain uses TRBV11-2 and TRBJ1-1, with D perhaps TRBD1 (5 bases). Germline lookup yields CDR1 SGHAT and CDR2 FQNNGV. The CDR3 has 11 amino acids. The V gene lost 10 bases and the J gene lost 4 bases, with 10 bases spanning the gap. Here the CDR3 reads CATMGGTEAFF. The CDR3 DNA follows: TGTGCCACCATGGGGGGCACTGAAGCTTTCTTT.

This chain connects TRBV28 to TRBJ1-2; D may be TRBD1 (6 bases). The CDR3 spans 14 residues. Germline lookup yields CDR1 MDHEN and CDR2 SYDVKM. The V and J ends lost 5 bases and 8 bases respectively, with 18 bases between them. The CDR3 nucleotides are TGTGCCAGCAGTCTCGAGACCAGGGGTGGAGGCTACACCTTC. Protein product: CASSLETRGGGYTF.

The J gene is TRBJ2-3, the V gene TRBV5-5; D unresolved. The CDR3 spans 12 residues. CDR1 is SGHKS and CDR2 is YYEKEE in the germline V gene (reference sequence). V was pared by 6 bases and J by 4 bases, with 9 bases between. CDR3 DNA sequence: TGTGCCAGCATCCTAACGCCAGATACGCAGTATTTT. Its translation is CASILTPDTQYF.

The chain is built from TRBV6-6 and TRBJ2-1; D is unclear. Trimming removed 1 base at V and 10 bases at J, with 5 bases between. The CDR3 consists of 11 residues. CDR1 is MNHNY, CDR2 SVGAGI, per germline (reference sequence). In DNA, the CDR3 is TGTGCCAGCAGTTACTTATCCGAGCAGTTCTTC. This gives the protein CASSYLSEQFF.

The chain is built from TRBV7-8 and TRBJ2-4; D is perhaps TRBD2 (5 bases). The V end was cut by 4 bases, the J end by 7 bases, with 8 bases between. Germline CDR1 and CDR2: SGHVS and FQNEAQ. This CDR3 is built from 12 residues. CDR3 coding DNA: TGTGCCAGCAGCTCATCGGGGAACATTCAGTACTTC. Residues: CASSSSGNIQYF.

This sequence joins TRBV10-3 and TRBJ1-6, with 7 nucleotides matching TRBD1. V shed 4 bases and J 8 bases; nucleotides not matched to a gene: 8. This CDR3 has 15 residues. Germline V lookup: CDR1 ENHRY, CDR2 SYGVKD. As DNA, the CDR3 is TGTGCCATCAGTGCGTCAGACAGGGCCGATTCACCCCTCCACTTT. Protein product: CAISASDRADSPLHF.

This clone occurred a few times. V usage is TRBV5-6 and J usage is TRBJ1-5; D not resolved. Germline loops: CDR1 SGHDT, CDR2 YYEEEE. Trimming took off 1 base at V and 1 base at J, with 6 bases between the two ends. This CDR3 spans 14 amino acids. The CDR3 DNA reads TGTGCCAGCAGCTTGAGAGGGAGCAATCAGCCCCAGCATTTT. Residues: CASSLRGSNQPQHF.

The V gene is TRBV10-3, the J gene TRBJ2-3, with a weak D call TRBD1 (5 bases). The CDR3 runs to 13 residues. V shed 6 bases and J shed 3 bases, with 10 bases lying between them. Per the germline V gene, CDR1 is ENHRY and CDR2 is SYGVKD. The CDR3 region has the DNA TGTGCCATCAGGGCAGGGCCGACAGATACGCAGTATTTT. This sequence encodes CAIRAGPTDTQYF.

This rearrangement joins TRBV6-2 or TRBV6-3 to TRBJ2-7; no firm D call. Trimming removed 0 bases from V and 6 bases from J, with 12 bases in between. Germline V CDR1 and CDR2: MNHEY, SVGEGT. The CDR3 spans 14 residues. As DNA, the CDR3 is TGTGCCAGCAGTTACTCGAATAGAGCCGGCGAGCAGTACTTC. This codes for CASSYSNRAGEQYF.

The chain is built from TRBV7-9 and TRBJ1-2, with D unresolved. The CDR3 sequence is 15 residues long. With 4 bases removed from V and 4 bases from J, the gap between germline ends came to 16 bases. From germline, CDR1 is SEHNR and CDR2 FQNEAQ (reference sequence). CDR3 residues: CASSWEGSVSYGYTF. The CDR3 coding sequence is TGTGCCAGCAGCTGGGAGGGTTCAGTGAGCTATGGCTACACCTTC.

This clone was seen just once. V gene TRBV9 combines with J gene TRBJ2-1; D may be TRBD2 (5 bases). Germline CDR1 SGDLS, CDR2 YYNGEE. This CDR3 contains 16 residues. The V and J ends lost 0 bases and 4 bases respectively, with 14 bases between them. The CDR3 protein is CASSVAGSRVYNEQFF. CDR3 DNA: TGTGCCAGCAGCGTAGCGGGGTCGAGAGTTTACAATGAGCAGTTCTTC.

The chain joins TRBV7-9 to TRBJ1-2, with 8 bases identical to TRBD1. J was trimmed by 7 bases and V by 3 bases; bases with no gene match: 4. Germline V CDR1 and CDR2: SEHNR, FQNEAQ (reference sequence). CDR3 length: 13 amino acids. For the CDR3, the DNA is TGTGCCAGCAGCTTGGAACAGGGGGGTGGCTACACCTTC. Protein product: CASSLEQGGGYTF.

This clone was observed a few times. The chain uses TRBV2 and TRBJ2-2; D ambiguous. Germline assignment: CDR1 SNHLY and CDR2 FYNNEI. The germline V and J ends were trimmed by 8 bases and 6 bases, with 13 bases remaining between them. The CDR3 sequence is 13 residues long. The chain's CDR3 is CASSLSTPGELFF. CDR3 sequence (DNA): TGTGCCAGCTCCTTGAGCACCCCCGGGGAGCTGTTTTTT.

This clone was seen only once. Here the CDR3 reads CASTTSGTRGEKLFF. The CDR3 nucleotides read TGTGCCAGTACCACATCCGGGACCCGGGGGGAAAAACTGTTTTTT. The J gene is TRBJ1-4, the V gene TRBV19; possible D gene TRBD1, 5 bases. V dropped 7 bases and J dropped 8 bases, with 20 bases sitting between them. Germline V lookup: CDR1 LNHDA, CDR2 SQIVND (reference sequence). This CDR3 contains 15 residues.